This record concerns one T cell receptor (beta chain) sequence. This specimen belongs to a study of blood T cell repertoires in COVID-19. Germline V lookup: CDR1 SQVTM, CDR2 ANQGSEA. The germline V and J ends were trimmed by 5 bases and 14 bases, with 13 bases remaining between them. The CDR3 is made up of 10 amino acids. This table comes from immunoSEQ multiplex PCR, and its TCRdb copy is limited to in-frame clones, with some not included. The sample lists about 340,000 clones; 80% to 90% were seen once. The sequence was obtained from an older woman with COVID-19, enrolled during active disease. The genes are TRBV29-1 and TRBJ2-1; a weak D match, TRBD2 (6 bases). The sample consisted of peripheral blood. CDR3: CSVPPGGEFF. CDR3 DNA: TGCAGCGTTCCCCCCGGAGGGGAGTTCTTC.